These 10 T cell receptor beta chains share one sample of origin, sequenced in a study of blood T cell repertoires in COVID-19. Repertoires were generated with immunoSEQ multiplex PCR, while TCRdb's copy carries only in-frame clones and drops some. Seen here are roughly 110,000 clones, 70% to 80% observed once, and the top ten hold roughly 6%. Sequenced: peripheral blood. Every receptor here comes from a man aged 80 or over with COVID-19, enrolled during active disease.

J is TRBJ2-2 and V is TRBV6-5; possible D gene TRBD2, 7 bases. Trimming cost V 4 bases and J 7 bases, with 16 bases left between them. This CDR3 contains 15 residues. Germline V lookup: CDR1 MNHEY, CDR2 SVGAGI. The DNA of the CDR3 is TGTGCCAGCAGTTGGGAGAGGGGGGGGAGCGGGGAGCTGTTTTTT. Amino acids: CASSWERGGSGELFF.

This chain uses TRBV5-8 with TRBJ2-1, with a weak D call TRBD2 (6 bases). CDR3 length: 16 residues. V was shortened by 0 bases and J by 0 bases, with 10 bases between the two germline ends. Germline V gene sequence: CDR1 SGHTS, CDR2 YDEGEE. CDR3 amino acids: CASSLVAVSSYNEQFF. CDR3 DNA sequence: TGTGCCAGCAGCTTGGTAGCGGTCAGCTCCTACAATGAGCAGTTCTTC. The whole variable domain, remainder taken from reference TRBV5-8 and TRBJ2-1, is EAGVTQSPTHLIKTRGQQATLRCSPISGHTSVYWYQQALGLGLQFLLWYDEGEERNRGNFPPRFSGRQFPNYSSELNVNALELEDSALYLCASSLVAVSSYNEQFFGPGTRLTVL.

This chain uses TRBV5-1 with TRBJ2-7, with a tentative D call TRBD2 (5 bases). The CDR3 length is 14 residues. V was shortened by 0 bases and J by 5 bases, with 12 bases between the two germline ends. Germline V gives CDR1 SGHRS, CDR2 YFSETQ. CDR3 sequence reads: CASSLEGSIHEQYF. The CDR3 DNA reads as TGCGCCAGCAGCTTGGAAGGGAGTATCCACGAGCAGTACTTC.

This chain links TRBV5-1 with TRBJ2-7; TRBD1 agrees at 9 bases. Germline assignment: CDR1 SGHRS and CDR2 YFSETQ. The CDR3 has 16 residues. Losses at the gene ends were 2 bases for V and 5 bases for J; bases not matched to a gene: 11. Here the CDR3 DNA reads TGCGCCAGCAGCTTACCTTCCGGGACAGGGTTTGACGAGCAGTACTTC. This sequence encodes CASSLPSGTGFDEQYF.

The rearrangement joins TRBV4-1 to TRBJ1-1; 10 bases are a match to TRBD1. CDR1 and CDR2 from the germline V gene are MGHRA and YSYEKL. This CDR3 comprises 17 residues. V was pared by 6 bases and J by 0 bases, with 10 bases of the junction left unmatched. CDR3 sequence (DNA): TGCGCCAGCAGACTTTCCCGGACAGGGGGGATGAACACTGAAGCTTTCTTT. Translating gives CASRLSRTGGMNTEAFF.

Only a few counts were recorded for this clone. The CDR3 DNA reads TGCGCCAGCAGAACTAGCGGGAAGACCTACGAGCAGTACTTC. It encodes CASRTSGKTYEQYF. This rearrangement joins TRBV10-2 to TRBJ2-7, with TRBD2 matching over 10 bases. V was clipped by 6 bases and J by 2 bases; unmatched bases: 4. The CDR3 sequence is 14 residues long. Germline assignment: CDR1 WSHSY and CDR2 SAAADI.

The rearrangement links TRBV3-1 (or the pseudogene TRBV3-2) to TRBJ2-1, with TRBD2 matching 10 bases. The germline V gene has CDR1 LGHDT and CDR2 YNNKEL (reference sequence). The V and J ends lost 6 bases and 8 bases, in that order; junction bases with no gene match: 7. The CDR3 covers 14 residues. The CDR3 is CASRSGRATDEQFF. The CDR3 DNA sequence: TGTGCCAGCAGGAGCGGGAGGGCCACCGATGAGCAGTTCTTC.

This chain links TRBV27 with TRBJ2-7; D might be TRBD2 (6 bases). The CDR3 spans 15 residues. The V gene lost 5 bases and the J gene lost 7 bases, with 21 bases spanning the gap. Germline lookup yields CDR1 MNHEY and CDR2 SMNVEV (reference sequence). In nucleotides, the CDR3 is TGTGCCAGCAGTCCCTACCCGGACCTAGCGCGAGAGCAGTACTTC. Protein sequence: CASSPYPDLAREQYF.

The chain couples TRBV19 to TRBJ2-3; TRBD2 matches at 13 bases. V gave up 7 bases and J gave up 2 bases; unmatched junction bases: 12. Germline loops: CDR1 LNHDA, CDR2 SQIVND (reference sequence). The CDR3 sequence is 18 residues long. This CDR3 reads CASKGALGLAGPTDTQYF. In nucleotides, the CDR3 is TGTGCCAGTAAAGGGGCGCTGGGACTAGCGGGGCCCACAGATACGCAGTATTTT.

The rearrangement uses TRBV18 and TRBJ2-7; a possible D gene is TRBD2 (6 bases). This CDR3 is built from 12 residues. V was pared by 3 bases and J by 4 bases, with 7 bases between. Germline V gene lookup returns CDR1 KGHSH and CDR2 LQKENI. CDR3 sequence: CASSPGTYEQYF. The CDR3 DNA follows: TGTGCCAGCTCACCTGGGACTTACGAGCAGTACTTC.